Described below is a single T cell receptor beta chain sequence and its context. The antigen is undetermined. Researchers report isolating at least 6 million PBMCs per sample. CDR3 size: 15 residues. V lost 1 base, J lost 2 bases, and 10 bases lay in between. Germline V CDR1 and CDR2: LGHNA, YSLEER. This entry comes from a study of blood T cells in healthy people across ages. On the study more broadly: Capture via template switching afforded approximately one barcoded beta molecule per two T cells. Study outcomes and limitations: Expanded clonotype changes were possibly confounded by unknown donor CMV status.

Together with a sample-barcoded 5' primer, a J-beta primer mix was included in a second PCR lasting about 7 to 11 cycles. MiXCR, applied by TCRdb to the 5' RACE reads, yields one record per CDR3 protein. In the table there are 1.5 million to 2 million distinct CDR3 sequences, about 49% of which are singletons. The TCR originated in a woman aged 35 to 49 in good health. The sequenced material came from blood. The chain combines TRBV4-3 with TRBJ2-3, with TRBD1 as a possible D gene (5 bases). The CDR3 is CASSQAPRATDTQYF. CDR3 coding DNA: TGCGCCAGCAGCCAAGCTCCCAGGGCCACAGATACGCAGTATTTT.